This T cell receptor beta chain was identified in a study of identical twins. This clonotype has just a few counts. TCRdb re-called the 5' RACE reads with MiXCR, one entry per CDR3 protein. The top ten hold around 0.91% of the sample, which has roughly 500,000 distinct CDR3 sequences, 20% to 25% seen once. The CDR3 is 17 residues long. CDR1 SGHRS and CDR2 YFSETQ come from the germline V gene. V lost 3 bases and J lost 3; bases outside the gene matches: 12. Another study also made use of these data, one on T cells expressing NK-cell markers. From that second work: TCR beta repertoires came from sorted CD3+CD56+NKG2C+, CD3+CD56+NKG2C- and CD3+CD56-NKG2C+ T cells. Within the sequenced cohort of eight donors, seven exhibited HCMV seropositivity and one was seronegative.

This rearrangement joins TRBV5-1 to TRBJ2-3, with TRBD2 matching over 8 bases. This sequence originates from a woman under 30 in good health. Sequencing input: CD4+ T cells sorted from blood. DNA for the CDR3: TGCGCCAGCAGCTCCTCAGAGAGTAGCGGGGTTACAGATACGCAGTATTTT. Its translation is CASSSSESSGVTDTQYF.